The table lists the clone carrying this TCR beta chain with a count of one. Its target is unknown. Treatment meaning: approximately 10-day PBMC culture with coronavirus spike peptide pools or control peptides (ViraFEST assay). Researchers used the Oncomine TCR Beta short-read assay to sequence DNA from cultured CD4+ T cells. The template was genomic DNA from cultured CD4+ T cells. Each CDR3 protein is one row after TCRdb ran MiXCR on the PCR reads. This table holds approximately 4,100 distinct CDR3 sequences, 11% to 15% found once. The data derive from a study of vaccination and CD4 T cells after COVID-19. Background on the study: Recovered patients in the cohort numbered six men and four women, two of them Hispanic. Post-COVID samples had a sampling time that fell a median roughly 98 days after diagnosis (range 35 to 161).

V gave up 11 bases and J gave up 3 bases, with 11 bases separating them. The CDR3 totals 11 residues. CDR1 MNHNS and CDR2 SASEGT come from the germline V gene. The chain carries TRBV6-1 and TRBJ2-7; D is uncertain. Sample: CD4+ T cells from blood, cultured in vitro. The clonotype was recovered from a human donor who had recovered from COVID-19. Here the CDR3 reads CASLWGYEQYF. The CDR3 DNA is TGTGCCTCCCTCTGGGGCTACGAGCAGTACTTC.